One sample yielded the 6 T cell receptor beta chains listed below, sequenced in a study of graft-versus-host responses after intestinal transplantation. Data came from immunoSEQ multiplex PCR; TCRdb stores just in-frame clones and leaves some out. The table has about 16,000 clones, roughly 88% seen once; the top ten hold 5.5% to 7%. The sequences come from PBMCs, collected roughly 110 days after intestinal transplant. These receptors all stem from a human patient who received an intestinal transplant, so some T cells may come from the graft donor.

This chain uses TRBV2 with TRBJ1-6; 9 bases are a match to TRBD1. Germline V gene data show CDR1 as SNHLY and CDR2 as FYNNEI. The CDR3 consists of 14 residues. With 4 bases clipped from V and 7 bases from J, the junction kept 2 bases outside the gene matches. CDR3 loop: CASSAGQGNSPLHF. The CDR3 bases are TGTGCCAGCAGTGCGGGACAGGGCAATTCACCCCTCCACTTT.

This clone was counted a few times. Additional DNA sequences in this sample encode the identical CDR3. This rearrangement joins TRBV5-1 to TRBJ2-7; 11 positions agree with TRBD2. Germline V gene lookup returns CDR1 SGHRS and CDR2 YFSETQ. The CDR3 sequence is 18 residues long. The V segment lost 0 bases and the J segment 3 bases; nucleotides outside the gene matches: 11. This chain's CDR3 is CASSLGGSGRGVFYEQYF. The CDR3 region has the DNA TGCGCCAGCAGCTTGGGTGGTAGCGGGAGGGGGGTCTTCTACGAGCAGTACTTC.

The chain links TRBV7-2 to TRBJ2-3, with TRBD1 matching 7 bases. After removal of 1 base from V and 0 bases from J, the junction contained 7 bases not matched to a gene. This CDR3 has 17 amino acids. CDR1 and CDR2 from the germline V gene are SGHTA and FQGNSA. DNA of the CDR3: TGTGCCAGCAGCTTAGGGACAGGTTCCTCTAGCACAGATACGCAGTATTTT. Translated, it gives CASSLGTGSSSTDTQYF.

This chain connects TRBV11-2 to TRBJ1-4; D perhaps matches TRBD1 (5 bases). The CDR3 covers 18 residues. Germline values: CDR1 SGHAT, CDR2 FQNNGV. V was trimmed by 5 bases and J by 1 base, leaving 20 bases between them. CDR3 in amino acids: CASSPIPGEDRTNEKLFF. CDR3 sequence (DNA): TGTGCCAGCAGCCCAATCCCGGGAGAAGACAGAACTAATGAAAAACTGTTTTTT.

This clone was observed a few times. V is TRBV6-6 and J is TRBJ1-5, with D possibly TRBD1 on 6 matching bases. Germline-derived CDR1 and CDR2 are MNHNY and SVGAGI (reference sequence). This CDR3 comprises 13 residues. Trimming removed 6 bases from V and 4 bases from J, with 10 bases in between. CDR3 DNA sequence: TGTGCCAGCAGCCGGACAGAAAATCAGCCCCAGCATTTT. Protein sequence: CASSRTENQPQHF.

The chain uses TRBV15 and TRBJ1-2, with D possibly TRBD1 on 5 matching bases. CDR1 and CDR2 (germline): LNHNV, YYDKDF (reference sequence). V lost 5 bases and J lost 5, with 12 bases in between. The CDR3 sequence is 13 residues long. This CDR3 is CATSVTGAYGYTF. DNA for the CDR3: TGTGCCACCAGCGTAACAGGAGCTTATGGCTACACCTTC.